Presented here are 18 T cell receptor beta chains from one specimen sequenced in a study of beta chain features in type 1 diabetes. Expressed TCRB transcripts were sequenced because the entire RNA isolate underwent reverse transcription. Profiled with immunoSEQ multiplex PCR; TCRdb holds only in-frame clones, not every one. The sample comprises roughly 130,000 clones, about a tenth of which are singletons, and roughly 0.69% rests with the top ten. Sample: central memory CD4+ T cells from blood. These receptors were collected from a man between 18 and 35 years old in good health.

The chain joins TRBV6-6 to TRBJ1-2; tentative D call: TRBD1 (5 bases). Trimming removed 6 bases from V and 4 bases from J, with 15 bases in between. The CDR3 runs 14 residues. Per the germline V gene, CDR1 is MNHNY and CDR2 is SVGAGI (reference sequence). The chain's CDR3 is CASRDASTAYGYTF. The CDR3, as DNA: TGTGCCAGCAGGGATGCATCGACAGCCTATGGCTACACCTTC.

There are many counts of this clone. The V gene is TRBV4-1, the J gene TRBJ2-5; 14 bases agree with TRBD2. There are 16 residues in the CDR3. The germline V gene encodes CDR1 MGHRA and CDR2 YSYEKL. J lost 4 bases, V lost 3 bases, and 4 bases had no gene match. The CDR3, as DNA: TGCGCCAGCAGCCAGCAGACTAGCGGGGGGGGAGAGACCCAGTACTTC. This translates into CASSQQTSGGGETQYF.

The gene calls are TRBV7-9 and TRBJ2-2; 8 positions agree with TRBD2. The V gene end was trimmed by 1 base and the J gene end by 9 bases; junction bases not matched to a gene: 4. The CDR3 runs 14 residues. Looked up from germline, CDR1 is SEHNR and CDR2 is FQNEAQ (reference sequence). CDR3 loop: CASSLGGGSRELFF. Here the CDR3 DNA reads TGTGCCAGCAGCTTAGGCGGGGGGAGTCGGGAGCTGTTTTTT.

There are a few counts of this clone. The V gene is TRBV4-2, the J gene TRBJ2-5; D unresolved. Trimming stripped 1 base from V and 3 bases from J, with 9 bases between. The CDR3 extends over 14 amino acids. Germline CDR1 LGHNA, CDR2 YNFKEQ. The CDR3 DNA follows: TGTGCCAGCAGCCAAGCCTTCAGTAAAGAGACCCAGTACTTC. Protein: CASSQAFSKETQYF.

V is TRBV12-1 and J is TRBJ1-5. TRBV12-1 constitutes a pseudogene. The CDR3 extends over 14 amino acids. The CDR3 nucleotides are TGTGCCAGCAGGCCCGGGTCTCTGCCTCAGCCCCAGCATTTT. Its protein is CASRPGSLPQPQHF.

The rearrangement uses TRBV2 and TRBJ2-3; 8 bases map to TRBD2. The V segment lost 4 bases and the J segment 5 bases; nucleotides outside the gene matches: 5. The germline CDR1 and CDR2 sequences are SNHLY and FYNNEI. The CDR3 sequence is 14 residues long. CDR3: CASSAGGGRDTQYF. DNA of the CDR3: TGTGCCAGCAGTGCTGGCGGGGGGCGAGATACGCAGTATTTT.

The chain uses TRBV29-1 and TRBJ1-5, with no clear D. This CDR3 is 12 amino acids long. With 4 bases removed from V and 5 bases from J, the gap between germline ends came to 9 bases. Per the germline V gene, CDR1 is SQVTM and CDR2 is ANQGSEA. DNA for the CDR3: TGCAGCGTTGCCCAAACAGATCAGCCCCAGCATTTT. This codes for CSVAQTDQPQHF. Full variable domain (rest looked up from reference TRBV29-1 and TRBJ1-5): SAVISQKPSRDICQRGTSLTIQCQVDSQVTMMFWYRQQPGQSLTLIATANQGSEATYESGFVIDKFPISRPNLTFSTLTVSNMSPEDSSIYLCSVAQTDQPQHFGDGTRLSIL.

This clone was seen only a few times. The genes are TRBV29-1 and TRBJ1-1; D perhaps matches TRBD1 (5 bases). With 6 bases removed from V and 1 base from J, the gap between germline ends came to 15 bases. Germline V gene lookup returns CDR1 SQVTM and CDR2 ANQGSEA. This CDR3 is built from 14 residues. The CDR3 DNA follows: TGCAGCGTCGTAAAGTGGGGCGCGAACACTGAAGCTTTCTTT. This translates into CSVVKWGANTEAFF.

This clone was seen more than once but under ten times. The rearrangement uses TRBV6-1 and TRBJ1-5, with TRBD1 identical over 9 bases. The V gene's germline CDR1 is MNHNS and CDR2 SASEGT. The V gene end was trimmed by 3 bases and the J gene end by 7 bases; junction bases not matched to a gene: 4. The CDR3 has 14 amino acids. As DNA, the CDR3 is TGTGCCAGCAGTGAGGGGACAGGGCGCCAGCCCCAGCATTTT. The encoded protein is CASSEGTGRQPQHF.

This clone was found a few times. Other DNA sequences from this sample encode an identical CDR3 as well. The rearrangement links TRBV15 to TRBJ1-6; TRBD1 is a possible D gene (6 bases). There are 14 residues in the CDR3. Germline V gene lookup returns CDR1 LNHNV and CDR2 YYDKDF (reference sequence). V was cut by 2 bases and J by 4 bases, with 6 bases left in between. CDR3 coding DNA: TGTGCCACCAGCAGACAGGGGTATAATTCACCCCTCCACTTT. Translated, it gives CATSRQGYNSPLHF.

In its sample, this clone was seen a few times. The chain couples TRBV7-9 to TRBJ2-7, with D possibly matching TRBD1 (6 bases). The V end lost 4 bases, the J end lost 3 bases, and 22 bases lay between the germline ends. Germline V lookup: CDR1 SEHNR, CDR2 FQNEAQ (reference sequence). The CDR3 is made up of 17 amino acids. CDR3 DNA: TGTGCCAGCAGCTCAACTAAAGCGGACAGTGCGGTCTACGAGCAGTACTTC. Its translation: CASSSTKADSAVYEQYF.

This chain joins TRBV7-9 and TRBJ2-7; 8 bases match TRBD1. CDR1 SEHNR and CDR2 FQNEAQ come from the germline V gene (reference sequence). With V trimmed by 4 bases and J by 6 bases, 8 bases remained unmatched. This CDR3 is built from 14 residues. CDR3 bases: TGTGCCAGCAGCTCCATACCCGACAGGGGCGAGCAGTACTTC. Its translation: CASSSIPDRGEQYF. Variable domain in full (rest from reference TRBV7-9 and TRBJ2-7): DTGVSQNPRHKITKRGQNVTFRCDPISEHNRLYWYRQTLGQGPEFLTYFQNEAQLEKSRLLSDRFSAERPKGSFSTLEIQRTEQGDSAMYLCASSSIPDRGEQYFGPGTRLTVT.

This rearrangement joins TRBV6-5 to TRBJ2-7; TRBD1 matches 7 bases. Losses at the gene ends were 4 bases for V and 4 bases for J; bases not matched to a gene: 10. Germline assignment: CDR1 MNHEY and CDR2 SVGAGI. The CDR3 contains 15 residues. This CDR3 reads CASSSGTASGYEQYF. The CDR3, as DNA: TGTGCCAGCAGTTCGGGGACAGCGTCTGGGTACGAGCAGTACTTC.

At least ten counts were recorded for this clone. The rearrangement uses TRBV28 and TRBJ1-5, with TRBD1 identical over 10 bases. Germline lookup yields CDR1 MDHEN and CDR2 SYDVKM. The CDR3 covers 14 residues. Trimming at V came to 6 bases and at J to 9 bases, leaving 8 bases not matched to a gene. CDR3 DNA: TGTGCCAGCAGCCCGGGACAGGGGTACCGGCCCCAGCATTTT. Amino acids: CASSPGQGYRPQHF.

The DNA for the CDR3 is TGTGCCAGCAGCTACGGACGAGGGACTAACACGCAGTATTTT. Its translation: CASSYGRGTNTQYF. The chain has TRBV11-3 and TRBJ2-3; 7 bases are shared with TRBD2. The germline gives CDR1 SGHNT, CDR2 YENEEA. The CDR3 runs to 14 residues. Losses at the gene ends were 4 bases for V and 9 bases for J; bases not matched to a gene: 10.

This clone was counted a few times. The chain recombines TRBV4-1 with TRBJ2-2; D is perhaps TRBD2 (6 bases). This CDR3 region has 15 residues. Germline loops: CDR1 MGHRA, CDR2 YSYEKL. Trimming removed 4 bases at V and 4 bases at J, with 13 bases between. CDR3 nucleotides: TGCGCCAGCAGCCGGGGGGACGTGTTCACCGGGGAGCTGTTTTTT. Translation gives CASSRGDVFTGELFF.

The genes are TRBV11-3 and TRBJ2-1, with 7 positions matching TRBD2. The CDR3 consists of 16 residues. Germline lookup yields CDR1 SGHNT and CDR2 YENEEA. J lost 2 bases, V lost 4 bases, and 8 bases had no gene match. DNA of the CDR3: TGTGCCAGCAGCTCCCGGGGAGCGGGGACCTACAATGAGCAGTTCTTC. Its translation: CASSSRGAGTYNEQFF.

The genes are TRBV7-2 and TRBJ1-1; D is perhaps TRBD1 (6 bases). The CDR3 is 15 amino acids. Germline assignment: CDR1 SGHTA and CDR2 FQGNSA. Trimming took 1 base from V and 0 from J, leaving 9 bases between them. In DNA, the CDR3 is TGTGCCAGCAGCTTAGTCACAGGGATGAACACTGAAGCTTTCTTT. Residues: CASSLVTGMNTEAFF.